Detailed here is one TCR beta chain. No antigen is known for it. Base qualities are not recorded, but no much larger clone differs from it by a single base. TCRbeta CDR3 regions were amplified from genomic DNA by means of the immunoSEQ Assay, a bias-controlled multiplex PCR. The authors' analysis ran thus. Within the assay, amplification of reference gene primers was used to estimate how many nucleated cells each sample contained. Sequence reads were collapsed and filtered to measure the absolute abundance of every unique TCRbeta CDR3 rearrangement. For each sample, productive Simpson clonality was calculated by taking the square root of Simpson's diversity index across productive rearrangements. Held by TCRdb, this immuneACCESS table contains in-frame sequences only and omits some clones. Under half of the omission traces to an unresolved V gene where checked; the cause of the rest is unknown. The D gene and trimming were derived from the DNA, and the V and J assignments and clone size from that table. Across this sample there are 80,000 to 100,000 clones, with about nine tenths seen only once. The ten top clones hold about 1.8% of the sample.

The data derive from a study of blood T cell repertoires in COVID-19 (dated by TCRdb to the early 2020s). Study-level background: Collaborator samples came from the United States, Italy and Spain and covered acute and convalescent phases of COVID-19. A de-identified subject ID, COVID-19 status, age in years and sex were almost always included in the sample metadata. The prospective study material was composed of cDNA or gDNA derived from T cells, B-cell-depleted T cells, or PBMCs. The samples were drawn from two sources: the first 160 participants of the ongoing ImmuneRACE study, and 1,254 subjects contributed by 6 global collaborators. The repertoires were released in a freely available public database intended as a resource for research on the immune response to SARS-CoV-2. Where HLA class I and class II types were available, the types were taken from metadata supplied by the sample provider, not from assay-based typing. The dataset comprised deeply sampled blood TCRbeta repertoires from subjects exposed to, actively infected with, or recovered from COVID-19.

The paper as a whole reports these results and caveats: The amount of clinical and demographic metadata varied by source and participant and was provided uncurated.

Based on the germline V gene (reference sequence), the CDR1 and CDR2 sequences are LNHDA and SQIVND. There are 14 amino acids in the CDR3, from cysteine to phenylalanine inclusive. Of the read, only the CDR3 DNA is kept; its 42 bases are in frame from base 1. Trimming at the junction amounts to 1 base on V and 0 bases on J, and the germline ends lie 5 bases apart. Each collaborating institution followed its own protocols to collect whole blood in K2EDTA tubes. For TCRbeta analysis, collaborators shipped samples in one of three forms: frozen whole blood, isolated PBMCs, or DNA extracted from either of those sample types.

This TCR derives from a human donor with active COVID-19. The donor label of this sample is uncertain. The sequence joins TRBV19 to TRBJ2-3; perhaps TRBD2 is the D gene, with 5 bases matching. Material: peripheral blood. CDR3 sequence: CASSIGGSTDTQYF. The DNA sequence reads TGTGCCAGTAGTATAGGCGGGAGCACAGATACGCAGTATTTT.